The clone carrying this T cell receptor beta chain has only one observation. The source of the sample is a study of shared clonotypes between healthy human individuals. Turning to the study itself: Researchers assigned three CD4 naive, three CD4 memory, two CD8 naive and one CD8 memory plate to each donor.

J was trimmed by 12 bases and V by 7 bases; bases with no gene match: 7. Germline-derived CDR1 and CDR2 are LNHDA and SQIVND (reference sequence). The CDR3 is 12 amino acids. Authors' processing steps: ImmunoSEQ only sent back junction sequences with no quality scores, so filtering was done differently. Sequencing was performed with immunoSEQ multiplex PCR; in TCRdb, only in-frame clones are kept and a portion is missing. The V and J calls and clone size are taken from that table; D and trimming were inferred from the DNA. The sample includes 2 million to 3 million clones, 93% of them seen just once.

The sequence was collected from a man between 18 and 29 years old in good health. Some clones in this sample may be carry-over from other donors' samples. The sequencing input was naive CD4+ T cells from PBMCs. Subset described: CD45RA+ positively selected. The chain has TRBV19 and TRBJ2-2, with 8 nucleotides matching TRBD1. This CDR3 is CASMKGRGQLFF. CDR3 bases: TGTGCCAGTATGAAAGGCAGGGGGCAGCTGTTTTTT.